This TCR beta chain was captured by sequencing in a study of OX40 agonist ivuxolimab in advanced cancers. Study as a whole: A partial response was reached by three patients: one with hepatocellular carcinoma and two with cutaneous melanoma. Study-level results: Doses of 0.1 to 3.0 mg/kg were accompanied by clonal expansion of CD4+ and CD8+ blood T cells by week 6.

With respect to this clone: The antigen remains unidentified.

The method was immunoSEQ multiplex PCR; TCRdb's version includes in-frame clones alone and lacks a portion of them. The sample shows tens of thousands of clones, 70% to 90% of them seen only once. V was clipped by 3 bases and J by 2 bases, with 10 bases between them. The CDR3 covers 15 residues. Germline loops: CDR1 MGHRA, CDR2 YSYEKL. This sequence originates from an adult with an advanced solid tumor such as melanoma, head and neck, liver or kidney cancer. The gene calls are TRBV4-1 and TRBJ2-2, with unresolved D. This sample comprised CD4+ or CD8+ T cells sorted from blood, obtained in a trial of the OX40 agonist ivuxolimab. The CDR3 region has the DNA TGCGCCAGCAGCCAGCTAGGGATTAACACCGGGGAGCTGTTTTTT. Its protein is CASSQLGINTGELFF.